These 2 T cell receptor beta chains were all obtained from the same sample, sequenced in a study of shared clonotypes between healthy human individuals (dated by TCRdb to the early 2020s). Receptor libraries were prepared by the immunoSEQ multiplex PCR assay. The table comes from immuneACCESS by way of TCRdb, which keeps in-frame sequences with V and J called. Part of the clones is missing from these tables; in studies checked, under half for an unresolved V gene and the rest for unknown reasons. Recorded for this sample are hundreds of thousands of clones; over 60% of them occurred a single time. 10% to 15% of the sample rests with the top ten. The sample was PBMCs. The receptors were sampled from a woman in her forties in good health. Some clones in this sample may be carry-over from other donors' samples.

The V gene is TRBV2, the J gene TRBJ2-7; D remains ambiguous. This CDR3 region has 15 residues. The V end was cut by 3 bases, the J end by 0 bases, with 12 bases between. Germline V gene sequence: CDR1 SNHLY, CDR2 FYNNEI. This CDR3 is CASSDGYQSSYEQYF. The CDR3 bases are TGTGCCAGCAGTGACGGCTACCAGAGCTCCTACGAGCAGTACTTC.

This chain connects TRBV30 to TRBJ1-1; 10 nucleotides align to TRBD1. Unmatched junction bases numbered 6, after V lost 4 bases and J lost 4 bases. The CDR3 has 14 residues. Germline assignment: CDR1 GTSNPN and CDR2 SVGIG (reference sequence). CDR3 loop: CAWTDRGRSTEAFF. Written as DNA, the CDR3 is TGTGCCTGGACTGACAGGGGGCGAAGCACTGAAGCTTTCTTT. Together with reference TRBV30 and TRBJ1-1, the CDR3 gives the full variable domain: SQTIHQWPATLVQPVGSPLSLECTVEGTSNPNLYWYRQAAGRGLQLLFYSVGIGQISSEVPQNLSASRPQDRQFILSSKKLLLSDSGFYLCAWTDRGRSTEAFFGQGTRLTVV.